This TCR beta chain was recorded in a study of shared clonotypes between healthy human individuals. Generated by immunoSEQ multiplex PCR, the TCRdb table keeps only in-frame clones and is missing some. The table lists some 1 million clones, 70% to 80% of them singletons. Germline values: CDR1 MNHEY, CDR2 SVGAGI. V lost 3 bases and J 5 bases, leaving 16 bases between the germline ends. The CDR3 totals 15 residues. This clone was recorded many times. The source of this sequence is a man between 18 and 29 years old in good health. The rearrangement uses TRBV6-5 and TRBJ1-1; D remains unclear. Sequenced material: memory CD4+ T cells sorted from blood. The subset is: CD45RA-negative fraction. CDR3 region: CASSYSEGFGTEAFF. In DNA, the CDR3 is TGTGCCAGCAGTTATAGTGAAGGTTTTGGAACTGAAGCTTTCTTT.